Sequencing of this T cell receptor beta chain was carried out in a study of blood T cell repertoires in COVID-19. Study overall: From the United States, Italy and Spain came samples of acute and convalescent COVID-19. The cDNA or gDNA used as material had been derived from T cells, B-cell-depleted T cells, or PBMCs.

Source study methods: The assay estimated nucleated cells by amplifying reference gene primers. Clones were read by immunoSEQ multiplex PCR, and TCRdb kept only the in-frame ones, dropping some. V and J calls and clone size follow that table, whereas D and trimming were derived from the DNA. The sample records roughly 310,000 clones, 88% being singletons. This CDR3 contains 15 residues. CDR1 and CDR2 from the germline V gene are SEHNR and FQNEAQ (reference sequence). Trimming took 4 bases from V and 0 from J; bases not matched to a gene: 5. This sequence originates from a woman aged 50 to 60 with active or convalescent COVID-19. V and J are TRBV7-9 and TRBJ2-7, with TRBD2 identical over 8 bases. The source material was peripheral blood. Here the CDR3 reads CASSSGLAPSYEQYF. CDR3 bases: TGTGCCAGCAGCTCCGGACTAGCCCCCTCCTACGAGCAGTACTTC.